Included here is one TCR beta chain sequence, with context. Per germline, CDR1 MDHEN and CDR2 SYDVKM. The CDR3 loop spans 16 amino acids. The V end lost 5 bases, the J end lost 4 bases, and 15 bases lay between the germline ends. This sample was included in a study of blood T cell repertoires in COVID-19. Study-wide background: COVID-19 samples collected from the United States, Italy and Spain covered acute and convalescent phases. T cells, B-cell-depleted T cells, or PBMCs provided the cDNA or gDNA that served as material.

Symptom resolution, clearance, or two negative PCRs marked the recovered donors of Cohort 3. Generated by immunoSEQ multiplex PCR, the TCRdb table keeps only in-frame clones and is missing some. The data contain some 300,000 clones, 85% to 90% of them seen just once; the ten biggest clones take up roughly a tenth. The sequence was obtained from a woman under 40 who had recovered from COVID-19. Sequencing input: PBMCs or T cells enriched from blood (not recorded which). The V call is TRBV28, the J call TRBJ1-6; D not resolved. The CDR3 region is CASSLPRVEYNSPLHF. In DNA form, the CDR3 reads TGTGCCAGCAGTCTACCCCGAGTTGAATATAATTCACCCCTCCACTTT.